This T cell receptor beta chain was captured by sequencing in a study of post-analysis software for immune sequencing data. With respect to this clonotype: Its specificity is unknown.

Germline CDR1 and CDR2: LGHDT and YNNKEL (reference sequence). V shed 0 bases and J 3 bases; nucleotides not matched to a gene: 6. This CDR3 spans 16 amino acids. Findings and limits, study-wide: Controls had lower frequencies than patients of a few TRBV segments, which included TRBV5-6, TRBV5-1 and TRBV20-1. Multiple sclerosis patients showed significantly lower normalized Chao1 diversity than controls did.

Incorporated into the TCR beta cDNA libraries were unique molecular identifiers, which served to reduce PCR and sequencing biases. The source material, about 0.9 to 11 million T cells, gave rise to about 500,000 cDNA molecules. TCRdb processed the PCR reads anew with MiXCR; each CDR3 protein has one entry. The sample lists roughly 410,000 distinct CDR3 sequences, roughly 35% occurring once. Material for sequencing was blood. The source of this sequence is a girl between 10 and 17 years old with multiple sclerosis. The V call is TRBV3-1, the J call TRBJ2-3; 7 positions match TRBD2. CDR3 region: CASSQDLGGGTDTQYF. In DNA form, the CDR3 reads TGTGCCAGCAGCCAAGATCTGGGGGGAGGGACAGATACGCAGTATTTT.